Only one count was recorded for the clone carrying this T cell receptor (beta chain). The data stem from a study of blood T cell repertoires in COVID-19. Study-level background: From the United States, Italy and Spain came samples of acute and convalescent COVID-19.

Individuals aged about 18 to 100 years were recruited from 24 US areas. Two consecutive negative NP/OP PCR tests, clearance, or resolved symptoms defined Cohort 3 recovery. As originally analysed: Reference gene primer amplification gave nucleated cell count estimates. Repertoires were generated with immunoSEQ multiplex PCR, while TCRdb's copy carries only in-frame clones and drops some. The V and J calls and the clone size are those of that table, but D and trimming were determined from the DNA. The sample carries over 250,000 clones, just under 90% recorded once. Trimming cost V 1 base and J 11 bases; bases outside gene matches: 6. Germline V gene sequence: CDR1 SGHTA, CDR2 FQGNSA. This CDR3 spans 13 amino acids.

Input material: PBMCs or T cells enriched from blood (not recorded which). V is TRBV7-2 and J is TRBJ1-1; 8 bases line up with TRBD1. This TCR came from a woman aged 55-70 years who had recovered from COVID-19. In nucleotides, the CDR3 is TGTGCCAGCAGCTTAGGGGGACAGGTTGGGGCTTTCTTT. Protein: CASSLGGQVGAFF. The whole variable domain, filled in from reference TRBV7-2 and TRBJ1-1, reads GAGVSQSPSNKVTEKGKDVELRCDPISGHTALYWYRQSLGQGLEFLIYFQGNSAPDKSGLPSDRFSAERTGGSVSTLTIQRTQQEDSAVYLCASSLGGQVGAFFGQGTRLTVV.